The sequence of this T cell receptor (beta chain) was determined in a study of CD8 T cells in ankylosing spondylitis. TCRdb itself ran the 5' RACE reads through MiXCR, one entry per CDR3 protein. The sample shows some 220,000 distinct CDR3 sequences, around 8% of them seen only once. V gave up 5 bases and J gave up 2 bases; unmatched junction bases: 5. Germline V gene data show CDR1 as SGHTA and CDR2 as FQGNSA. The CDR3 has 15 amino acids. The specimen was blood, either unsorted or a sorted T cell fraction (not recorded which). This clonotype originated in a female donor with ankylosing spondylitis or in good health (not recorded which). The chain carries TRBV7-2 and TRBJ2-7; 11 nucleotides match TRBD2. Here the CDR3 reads CASSPTSGRTYEQYF. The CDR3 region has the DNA TGTGCCAGCAGCCCTACTAGCGGGAGAACCTACGAGCAGTACTTC.